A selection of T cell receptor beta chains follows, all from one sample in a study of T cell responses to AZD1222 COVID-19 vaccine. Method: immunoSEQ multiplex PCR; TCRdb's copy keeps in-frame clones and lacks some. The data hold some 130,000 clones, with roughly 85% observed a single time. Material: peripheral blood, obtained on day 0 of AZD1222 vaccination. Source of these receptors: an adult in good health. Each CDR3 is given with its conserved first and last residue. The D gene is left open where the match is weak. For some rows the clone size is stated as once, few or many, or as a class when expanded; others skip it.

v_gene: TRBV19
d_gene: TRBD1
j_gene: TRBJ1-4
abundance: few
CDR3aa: CASSLQQGGYEKLFF
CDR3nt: TGTGCCAGTAGTCTCCAACAGGGGGGGTATGAAAAACTGTTTTTT

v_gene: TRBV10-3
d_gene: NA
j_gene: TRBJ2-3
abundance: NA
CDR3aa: CAISPSSTDTQYF
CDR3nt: TGTGCCATCAGTCCCTCCAGCACAGATACGCAGTATTTT

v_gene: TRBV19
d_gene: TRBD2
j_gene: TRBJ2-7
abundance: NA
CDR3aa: CASSIRGGTGGRNEQYF
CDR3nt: TGTGCCAGTAGTATTCGCGGGGGGACGGGAGGGCGAAACGAGCAGTACTTC

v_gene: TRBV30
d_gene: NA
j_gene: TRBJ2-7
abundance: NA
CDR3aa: CAWSPNLFGEQYF
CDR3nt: TGTGCCTGGAGTCCCAACCTATTCGGCGAGCAGTACTTC

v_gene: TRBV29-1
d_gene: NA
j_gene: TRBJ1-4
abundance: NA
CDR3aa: CSVEDRRTNEKLFF
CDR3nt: TGCAGCGTTGAAGATCGGAGAACTAATGAAAAACTGTTTTTT

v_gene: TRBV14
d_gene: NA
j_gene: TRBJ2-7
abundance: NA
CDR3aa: CASSLWGEQYF
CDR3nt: TGTGCCAGCAGTCTTTGGGGTGAGCAGTACTTC

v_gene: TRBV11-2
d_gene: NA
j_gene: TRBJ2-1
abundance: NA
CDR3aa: CASRIPFSSGNEQFF
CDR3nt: TGTGCCAGCAGGATACCATTCTCGTCTGGCAATGAGCAGTTCTTC

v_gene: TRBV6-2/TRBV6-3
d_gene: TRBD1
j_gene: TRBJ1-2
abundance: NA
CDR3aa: CASSTRDRPPYGYTF
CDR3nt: TGTGCCAGCAGTACCCGGGACAGACCTCCATATGGCTACACCTTC

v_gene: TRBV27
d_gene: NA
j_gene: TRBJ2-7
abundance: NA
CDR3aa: CASSNPGPSYEQYF
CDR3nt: TGTGCCAGCAGTAACCCCGGGCCCTCCTACGAGCAGTACTTC

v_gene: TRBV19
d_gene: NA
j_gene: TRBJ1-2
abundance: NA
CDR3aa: CASSITPYNYGYTF
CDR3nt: TGTGCCAGTAGTATAACCCCATACAACTATGGCTACACCTTC

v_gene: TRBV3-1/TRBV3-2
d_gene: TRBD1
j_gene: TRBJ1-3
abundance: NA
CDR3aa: CASSLGATGTGGRNTIYF
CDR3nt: TGTGCCAGCAGCCTGGGGGCTACCGGGACAGGGGGCAGAAACACCATATATTTT

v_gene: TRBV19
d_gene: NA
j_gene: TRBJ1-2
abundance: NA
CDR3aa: CASSMPRDRNYGYTF
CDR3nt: TGTGCCAGTAGTATGCCACGGGACCGGAACTATGGCTACACCTTC

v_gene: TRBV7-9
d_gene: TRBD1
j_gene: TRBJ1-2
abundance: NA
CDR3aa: CASSTGQGNYGYTF
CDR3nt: TGTGCCAGCAGCACAGGACAGGGGAACTATGGCTACACCTTC

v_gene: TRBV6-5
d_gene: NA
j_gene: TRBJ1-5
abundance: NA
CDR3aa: CASSYSKVGSQHF
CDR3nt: TGTGCCAGCAGTTACTCGAAGGTGGGCTCCCAGCATTTT

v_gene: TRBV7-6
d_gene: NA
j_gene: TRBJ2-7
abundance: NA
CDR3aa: CASSLDMGSYEQYF
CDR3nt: TGTGCCAGCAGCTTAGACATGGGTTCCTACGAGCAGTACTTC

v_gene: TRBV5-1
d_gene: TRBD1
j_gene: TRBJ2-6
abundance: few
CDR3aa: CASSPDPSGQSGANVLTF
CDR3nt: TGCGCCAGCAGCCCGGACCCCTCGGGACAGTCTGGGGCCAACGTCCTGACTTTC

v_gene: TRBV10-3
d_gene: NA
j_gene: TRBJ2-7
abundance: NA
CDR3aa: CAISESQGQYF
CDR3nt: TGTGCCATCAGTGAGTCGCAGGGGCAGTACTTC

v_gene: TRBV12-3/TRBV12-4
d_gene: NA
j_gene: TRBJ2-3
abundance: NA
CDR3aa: CATRPQIDTQYF
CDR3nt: TGTGCCACCCGCCCGCAGATAGATACGCAGTATTTT

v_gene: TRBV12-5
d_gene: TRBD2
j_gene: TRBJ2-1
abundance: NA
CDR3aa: CASGLGLAGANEQFF
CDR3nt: TGTGCTAGTGGTTTGGGACTAGCGGGAGCCAATGAGCAGTTCTTC

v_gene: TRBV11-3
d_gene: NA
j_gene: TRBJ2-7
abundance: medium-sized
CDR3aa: CASSLDSYEQYF
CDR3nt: TGTGCCAGCAGCTTAGATTCCTACGAGCAGTACTTC

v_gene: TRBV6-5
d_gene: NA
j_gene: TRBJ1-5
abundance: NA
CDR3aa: CASSYGAANQPQHF
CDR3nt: TGTGCCAGCAGTTACGGGGCAGCCAATCAGCCCCAGCATTTT

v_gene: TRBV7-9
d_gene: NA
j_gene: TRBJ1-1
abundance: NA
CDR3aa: CASSQTDTHEAFF
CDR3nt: TGTGCCAGCAGTCAGACAGACACACATGAAGCTTTCTTT

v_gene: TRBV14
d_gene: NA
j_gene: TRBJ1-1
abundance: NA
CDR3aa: CASSRRDPRFTDLNTEAFF
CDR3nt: TGTGCCAGCAGCCGGCGAGACCCCCGGTTTACGGATTTGAACACTGAAGCTTTCTTT

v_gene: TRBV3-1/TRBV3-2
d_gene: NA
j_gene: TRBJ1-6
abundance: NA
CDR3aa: CASSQRDFYNSPLHF
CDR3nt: TGTGCCAGCAGCCAACGGGACTTTTATAATTCACCCCTCCACTTT

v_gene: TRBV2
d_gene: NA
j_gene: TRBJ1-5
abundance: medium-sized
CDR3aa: CASSPQGPSNQPQHF
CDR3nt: TGTGCCAGCAGTCCCCAGGGGCCTAGCAATCAGCCCCAGCATTTT

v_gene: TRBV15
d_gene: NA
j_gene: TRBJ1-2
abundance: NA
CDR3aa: CATSRGDRMRGYTF
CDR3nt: TGTGCCACCAGCAGAGGTGACCGGATGAGGGGCTACACCTTC

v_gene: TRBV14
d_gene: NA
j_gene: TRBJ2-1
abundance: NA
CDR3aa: CASSPNRVGNEQFF
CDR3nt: TGTGCCAGCAGCCCCAACAGGGTGGGCAATGAGCAGTTCTTC

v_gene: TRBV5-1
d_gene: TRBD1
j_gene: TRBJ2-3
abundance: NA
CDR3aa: CASSGRTGSVTDTQYF
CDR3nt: TGCGCCAGCAGCGGGCGGACAGGGTCGGTCACAGATACGCAGTATTTT

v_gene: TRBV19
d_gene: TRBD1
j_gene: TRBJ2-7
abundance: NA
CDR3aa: CASSMGTGATYEQYF
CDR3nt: TGTGCCAGTAGTATGGGGACAGGGGCTACCTACGAGCAGTACTTC

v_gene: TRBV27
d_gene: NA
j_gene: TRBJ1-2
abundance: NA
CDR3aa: CASSFLGASGYTF
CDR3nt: TGTGCCAGCAGTTTCCTGGGGGCCAGTGGCTACACCTTC

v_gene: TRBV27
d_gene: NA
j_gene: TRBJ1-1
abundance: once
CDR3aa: CASSFQGLDTEAFF
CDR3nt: TGTGCCAGCAGTTTTCAAGGGCTGGACACTGAAGCTTTCTTT

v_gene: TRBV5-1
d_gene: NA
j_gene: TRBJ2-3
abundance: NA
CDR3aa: CASSQREGAAFRADTQYF
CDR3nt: TGCGCCAGCAGCCAACGGGAAGGGGCGGCCTTTCGGGCAGATACGCAGTATTTT

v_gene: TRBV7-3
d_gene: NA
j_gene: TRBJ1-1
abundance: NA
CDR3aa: CASSAQSGRQNTEAFF
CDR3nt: TGTGCCAGCAGCGCCCAGTCCGGGCGGCAGAACACTGAAGCTTTCTTT

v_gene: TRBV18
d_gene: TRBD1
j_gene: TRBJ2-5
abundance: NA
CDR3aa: CASSQGQGRQKTQYF
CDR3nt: TGTGCCAGCTCACAAGGACAGGGGCGGCAAAAGACCCAGTACTTC

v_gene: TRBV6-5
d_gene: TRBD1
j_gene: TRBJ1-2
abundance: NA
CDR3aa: CASSLYSGTGNGYTF
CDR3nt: TGTGCCAGCAGCCTTTATTCCGGGACAGGGAATGGCTACACCTTC

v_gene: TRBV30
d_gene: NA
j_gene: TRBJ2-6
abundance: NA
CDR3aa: CAWSVNGANVLTF
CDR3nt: TGTGCCTGGAGTGTAAATGGGGCCAACGTCCTGACTTTC

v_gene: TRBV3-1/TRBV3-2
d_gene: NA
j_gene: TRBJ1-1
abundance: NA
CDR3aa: CASSQVGTEAFF
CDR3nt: TGTGCCAGCAGCCAGGTTGGCACTGAAGCTTTCTTT

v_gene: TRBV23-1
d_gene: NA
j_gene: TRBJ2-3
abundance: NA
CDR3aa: CADSAEPPPDTQYF
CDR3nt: TGCGCCGACTCAGCGGAGCCTCCCCCAGATACGCAGTATTTT

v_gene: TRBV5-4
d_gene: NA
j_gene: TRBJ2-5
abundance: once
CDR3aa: CASSRGAEETQYF
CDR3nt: TGTGCCAGCAGTAGAGGGGCCGAAGAGACCCAGTACTTC